This TCR beta chain was identified in a study of OX40 agonist ivuxolimab in advanced cancers. Study overall: Subjects had a mean age of about 65 years, with a range of about 23 to 79; roughly 80% were male. Overall study findings and caveats: Among the lowest peripheral clonal expansion occurred in 0.1-3.0 mg/kg partial responders.

Generated by immunoSEQ multiplex PCR, the TCRdb table keeps only in-frame clones and is missing some. The data contain about 50,000 clones, over 60% of them singletons. The V gene's germline CDR1 is SGHRS and CDR2 YFSETQ. The CDR3 consists of 13 residues. With 1 base clipped from V and 5 bases from J, the junction kept 2 bases outside the gene matches. As regards this clone: Its target is unknown.

The receptor comes from an adult with an advanced solid tumor such as melanoma, head and neck, liver or kidney cancer. The rearrangement joins TRBV5-1 to TRBJ2-5; TRBD2 aligns across 7 bases. The sequenced sample was CD4+ or CD8+ T cells sorted from blood, obtained in a trial of the OX40 agonist ivuxolimab. The CDR3, as DNA: TGCGCCAGCAGCTTGCCTAGCGGCGAGACCCAGTACTTC. This codes for CASSLPSGETQYF.